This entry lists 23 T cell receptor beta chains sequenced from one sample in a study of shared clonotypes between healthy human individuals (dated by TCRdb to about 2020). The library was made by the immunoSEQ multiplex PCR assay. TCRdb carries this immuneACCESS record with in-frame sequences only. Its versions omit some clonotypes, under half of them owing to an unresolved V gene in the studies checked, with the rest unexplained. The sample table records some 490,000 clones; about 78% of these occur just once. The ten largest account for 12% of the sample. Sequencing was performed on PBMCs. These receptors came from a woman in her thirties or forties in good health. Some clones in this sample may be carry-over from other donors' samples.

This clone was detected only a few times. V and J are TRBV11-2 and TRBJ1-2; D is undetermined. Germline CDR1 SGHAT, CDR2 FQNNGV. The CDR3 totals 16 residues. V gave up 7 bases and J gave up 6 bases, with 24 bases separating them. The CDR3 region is CASNVWPGPTEDGYTF. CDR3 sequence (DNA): TGTGCCAGCAACGTATGGCCAGGCCCCACGGAGGATGGCTACACCTTC.

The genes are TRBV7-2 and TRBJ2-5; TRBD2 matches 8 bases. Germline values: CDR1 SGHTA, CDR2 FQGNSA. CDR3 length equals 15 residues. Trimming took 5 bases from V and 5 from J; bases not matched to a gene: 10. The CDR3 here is CASSPLKRELETQYF. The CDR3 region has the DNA TGTGCCAGCAGCCCCCTCAAGCGGGAGCTGGAGACCCAGTACTTC.

This CDR3 is CASSLAGRRENTEAFF. The CDR3 DNA reads as TGTGCCAGCAGCTTGGCCGGCCGGAGGGAGAACACTGAAGCTTTCTTT. V gene TRBV5-6 combines with J gene TRBJ1-1; D is ambiguous. V lost 0 bases and J 1 base, leaving 13 bases between the germline ends. This CDR3 has 16 residues. Germline CDR1 reads SGHDT; CDR2 reads YYEEEE. Together with reference TRBV5-6 and TRBJ1-1, the CDR3 gives the full variable domain: DAGVTQSPTHLIKTRGQQVTLRCSPKSGHDTVSWYQQALGQGPQFIFQYYEEEERQRGNFPDRFSGHQFPNYSSELNVNALLLGDSALYLCASSLAGRRENTEAFFGQGTRLTVV.

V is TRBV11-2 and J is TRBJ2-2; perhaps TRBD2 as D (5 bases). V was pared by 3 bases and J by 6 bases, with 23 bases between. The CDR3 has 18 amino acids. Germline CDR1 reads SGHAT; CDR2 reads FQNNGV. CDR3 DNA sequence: TGTGCCAGCAGCTTTTCGGCTAGCAGATCCCCCGGATCCGGGGAGCTGTTTTTT. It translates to CASSFSASRSPGSGELFF.

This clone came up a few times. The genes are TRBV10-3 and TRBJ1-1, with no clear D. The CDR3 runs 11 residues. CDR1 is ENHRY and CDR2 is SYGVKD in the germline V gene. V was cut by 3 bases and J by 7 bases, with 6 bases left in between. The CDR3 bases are TGTGCCATCAGTGAAGGTGTTGAAGCTTTCTTT. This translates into CAISEGVEAFF.

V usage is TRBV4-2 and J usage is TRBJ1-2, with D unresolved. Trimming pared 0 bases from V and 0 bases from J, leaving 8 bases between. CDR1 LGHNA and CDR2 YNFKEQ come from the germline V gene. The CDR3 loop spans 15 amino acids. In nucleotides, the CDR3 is TGTGCCAGCAGCCAAGAGAGGGATACTAACTATGGCTACACCTTC. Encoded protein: CASSQERDTNYGYTF.

The CDR3 region is CAWSELSDTQYF. The CDR3 region has the DNA TGTGCCTGGAGTGAACTATCAGATACGCAGTATTTT. The J gene is TRBJ2-3, the V gene TRBV30; no clear D gene. The CDR3 is 12 residues long. Germline assignment: CDR1 GTSNPN and CDR2 SVGIG (reference sequence). Trimming took 1 base from V and 4 from J, leaving 6 bases between them.

The CDR3 region is CASSFEEVASTQYF. The CDR3 DNA reads TGTGCCAGCAGCTTCGAGGAGGTAGCGTCTACGCAGTATTTT. The chain joins TRBV11-2 to TRBJ2-3, with a possible D match to TRBD2 (5 bases). The V and J ends lost 3 bases and 8 bases respectively, with 15 bases between them. CDR1 is SGHAT and CDR2 is FQNNGV in the germline V gene. There are 14 residues in the CDR3.

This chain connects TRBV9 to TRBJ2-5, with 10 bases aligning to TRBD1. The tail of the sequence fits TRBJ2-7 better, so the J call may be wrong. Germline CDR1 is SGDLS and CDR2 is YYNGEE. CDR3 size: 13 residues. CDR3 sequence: CASSAGQGFEQYF. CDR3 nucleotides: TGTGCCAGCAGCGCGGGACAGGGGTTCGAGCAGTACTTC.

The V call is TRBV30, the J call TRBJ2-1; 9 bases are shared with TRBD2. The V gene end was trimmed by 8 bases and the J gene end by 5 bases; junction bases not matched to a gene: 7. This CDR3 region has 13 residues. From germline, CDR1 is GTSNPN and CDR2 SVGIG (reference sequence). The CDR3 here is CALGAGGDNEQFF. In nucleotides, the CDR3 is TGTGCCCTCGGGGCGGGAGGGGACAATGAGCAGTTCTTC.

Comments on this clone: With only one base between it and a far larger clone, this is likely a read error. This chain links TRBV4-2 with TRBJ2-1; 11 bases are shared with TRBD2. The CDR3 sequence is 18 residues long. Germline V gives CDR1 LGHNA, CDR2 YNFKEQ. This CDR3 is CTSSQDGGLAGGYNEQFF. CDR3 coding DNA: TGTACCAGCAGCCAAGATGGGGGGTTAGCGGGAGGGTACAATGAGCAGTTCTTC.

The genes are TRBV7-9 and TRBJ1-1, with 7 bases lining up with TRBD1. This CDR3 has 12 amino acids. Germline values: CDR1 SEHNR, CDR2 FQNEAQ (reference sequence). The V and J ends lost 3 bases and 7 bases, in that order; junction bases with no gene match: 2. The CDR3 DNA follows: TGTGCCAGCAGCTTCGACAGGGTTGAAGCTTTCTTT. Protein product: CASSFDRVEAFF.

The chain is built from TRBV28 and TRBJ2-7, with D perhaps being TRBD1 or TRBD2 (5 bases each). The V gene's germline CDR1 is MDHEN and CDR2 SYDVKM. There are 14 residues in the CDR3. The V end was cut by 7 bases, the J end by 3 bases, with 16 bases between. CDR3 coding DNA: TGTGCCAGCATTGATGCAGGGAGAGGCTACGAGCAGTACTTC. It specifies CASIDAGRGYEQYF.

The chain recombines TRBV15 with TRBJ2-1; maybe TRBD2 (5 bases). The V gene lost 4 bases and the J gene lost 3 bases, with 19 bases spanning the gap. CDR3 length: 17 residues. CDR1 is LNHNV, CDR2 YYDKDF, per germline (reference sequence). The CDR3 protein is CATSMDRSGGYYNEQFF. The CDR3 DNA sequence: TGTGCCACCAGCATGGACCGAAGCGGAGGATACTACAATGAGCAGTTCTTC.

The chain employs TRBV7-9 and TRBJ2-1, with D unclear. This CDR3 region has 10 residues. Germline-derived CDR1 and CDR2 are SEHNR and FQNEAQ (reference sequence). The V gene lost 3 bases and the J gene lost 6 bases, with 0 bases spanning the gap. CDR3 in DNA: TGTGCCAGCAGCTTCAATGAGCAGTTCTTC. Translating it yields CASSFNEQFF.

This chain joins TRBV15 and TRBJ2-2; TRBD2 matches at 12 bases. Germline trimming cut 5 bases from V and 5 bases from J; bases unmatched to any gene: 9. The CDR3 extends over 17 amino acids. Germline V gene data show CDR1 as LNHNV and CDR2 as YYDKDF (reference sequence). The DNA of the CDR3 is TGTGCCACCAGCGGAAAGCTAGCGGGAGGGCGTACCGGGGAGCTGTTTTTT. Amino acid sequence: CATSGKLAGGRTGELFF.

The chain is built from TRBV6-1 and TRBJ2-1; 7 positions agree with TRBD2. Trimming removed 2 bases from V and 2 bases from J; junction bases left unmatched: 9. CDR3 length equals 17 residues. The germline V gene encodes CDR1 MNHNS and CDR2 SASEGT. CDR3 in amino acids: CASSEYGGVDPYNEQFF. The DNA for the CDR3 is TGTGCCAGCAGTGAATATGGGGGGGTGGACCCCTACAATGAGCAGTTCTTC.

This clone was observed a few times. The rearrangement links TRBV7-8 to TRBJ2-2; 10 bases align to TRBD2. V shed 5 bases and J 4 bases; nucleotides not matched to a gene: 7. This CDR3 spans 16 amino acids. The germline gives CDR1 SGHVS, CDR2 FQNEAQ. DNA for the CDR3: TGTGCCAGCAGCCCCAGCGGGAGGGCCGGCACCGGGGAGCTGTTTTTT. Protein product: CASSPSGRAGTGELFF.

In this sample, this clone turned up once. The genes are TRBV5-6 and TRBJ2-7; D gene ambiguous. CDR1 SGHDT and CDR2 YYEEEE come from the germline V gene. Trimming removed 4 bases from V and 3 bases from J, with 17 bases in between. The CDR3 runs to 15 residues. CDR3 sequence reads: CASSRLVDRNYEQYF. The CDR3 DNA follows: TGTGCCAGCAGCAGACTGGTGGACCGAAACTACGAGCAGTACTTC. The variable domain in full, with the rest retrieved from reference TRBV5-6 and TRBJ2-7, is DAGVTQSPTHLIKTRGQQVTLRCSPKSGHDTVSWYQQALGQGPQFIFQYYEEEERQRGNFPDRFSGHQFPNYSSELNVNALLLGDSALYLCASSRLVDRNYEQYFGPGTRLTVT.

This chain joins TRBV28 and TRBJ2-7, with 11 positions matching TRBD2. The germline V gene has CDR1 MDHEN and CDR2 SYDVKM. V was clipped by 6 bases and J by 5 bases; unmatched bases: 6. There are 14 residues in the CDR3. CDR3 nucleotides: TGTGCCAGCAGATCTAGCGGGAGGAACGACGAGCAGTACTTC. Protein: CASRSSGRNDEQYF.

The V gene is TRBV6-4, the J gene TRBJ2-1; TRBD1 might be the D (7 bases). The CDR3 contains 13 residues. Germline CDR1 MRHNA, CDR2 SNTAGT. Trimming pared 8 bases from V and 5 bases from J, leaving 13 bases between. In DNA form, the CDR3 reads TGTGCCAGCGGAGGGGACAGAGACAATGAGCAGTTCTTC. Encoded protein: CASGGDRDNEQFF.

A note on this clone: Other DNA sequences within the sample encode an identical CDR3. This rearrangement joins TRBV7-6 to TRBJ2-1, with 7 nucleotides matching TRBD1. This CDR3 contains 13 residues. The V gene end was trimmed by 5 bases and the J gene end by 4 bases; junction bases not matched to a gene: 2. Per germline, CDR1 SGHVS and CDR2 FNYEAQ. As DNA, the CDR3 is TGTGCCAGCAGCCTGGGACAGTACAATGAGCAGTTCTTC. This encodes CASSLGQYNEQFF.

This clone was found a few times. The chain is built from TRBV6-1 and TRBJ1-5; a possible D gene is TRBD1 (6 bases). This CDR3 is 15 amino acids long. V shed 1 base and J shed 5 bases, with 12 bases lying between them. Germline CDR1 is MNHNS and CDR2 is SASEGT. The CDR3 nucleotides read TGTGCCAGCAGTGAAGGCGACAGGTTCGATCAGCCCCAGCATTTT. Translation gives CASSEGDRFDQPQHF.